This entry lists 16 T cell receptor beta chains sequenced from one sample in a study of T-cell reconstitution after alpha-beta-depleted transplantation in children (dated by TCRdb to about 2016). To prepare the library, PCR was applied. The data were produced on an Illumina HiSeq 2500. TCR libraries were prepared with molecular barcoding, using unique molecular identifiers to normalize TCRbeta repertoire quantification. The public reads were reprocessed in TCRdb via fastp at Q25 and MiXCR, keeping in-frame beta chains. Entries are consolidated by CDR3 protein sequence, retaining the most common genes and DNA. Present in this sample are roughly 500,000 distinct CDR3 sequences, approximately 29% of which were seen just once. Together, the top ten hold 2.4% of the sample. This material consisted of PBMCs from the stem cell graft donor, taken from the stem cell graft. The receptors were sampled from a human donor who donated a stem cell graft to a child with aplastic anemia.

The V and J genes are TRBV21-1 and TRBJ2-7; the listed D gene, TRBD1, was not tested against the DNA. TRBV21-1 is assigned pseudogene status. The CDR3 is made up of 13 amino acids. CDR3 nucleotide sequence: TGTGCCAGCAGCTGGGGACAGAGGAACGAGCAGTACGTC. Translated: CASSWGQRNEQYV.

CDR3: CASTPRETDTQYF. DNA for the CDR3: TGTGCCAGCACCCCGCGGGAGACAGATACGCAGTATTTT. This chain joins TRBV7-9 and TRBJ2-3, with TRBD2 identical over 7 bases. Germline-derived CDR1 and CDR2 are SEHNR and FQNEAQ (reference sequence). J was trimmed by 3 bases and V by 7 bases; bases with no gene match: 4. The CDR3 spans 13 residues.

The chain carries TRBV12-3 or TRBV12-4 and TRBJ2-3; no clear D gene. CDR3 length: 15 residues. The germline V and J ends were trimmed by 6 bases and 0 bases, with 13 bases remaining between them. DNA for the CDR3: TGTGCCAGCAGCAATTCCCGACTGAGCACAGATACGCAGTATTTT. Encoded protein: CASSNSRLSTDTQYF.

The chain couples TRBV6-2 or TRBV6-3 to TRBJ2-2; D remains unclear. The germline V gene encodes CDR1 MNHEY and CDR2 SVGEGT. Trimming took off 3 bases at V and 2 bases at J, with 10 bases between the two ends. There are 15 residues in the CDR3. DNA of the CDR3: TGTGCCAGCAGTTATAGTGCCGGCAACACCGGGGAGCTGTTTTTT. Protein sequence: CASSYSAGNTGELFF.

This clonotype is a singleton in its sample. The rearrangement uses TRBV7-9 and TRBJ1-4; 7 bases map to TRBD1. Germline V gene sequence: CDR1 SEHNR, CDR2 FQNEAQ (reference sequence). This CDR3 contains 13 residues. The V and J ends lost 7 bases and 4 bases, in that order; junction bases with no gene match: 3. CDR3 in DNA: TGTGCCAGCACCGGGACAGTTAATGAAAAACTGTTTTTT. It translates to CASTGTVNEKLFF.

This clonotype was detected only a few times. The chain is built from TRBV7-3 and TRBJ1-1; D unclear. V was clipped by 5 bases and J by 4 bases, with 17 bases between them. The germline CDR1 and CDR2 sequences are SGHTA and FQGTGA. This CDR3 spans 15 amino acids. The CDR3 protein is CASSLLEGGGTEAFF. CDR3 sequence (DNA): TGTGCCAGCAGCCTCCTTGAGGGCGGCGGCACTGAAGCTTTCTTT.

The V gene is TRBV4-2, the J gene TRBJ2-5, with TRBD2 identical over 14 bases. Germline V gives CDR1 LGHNA, CDR2 YNFKEQ. Trimming cost V 3 bases and J 5 bases; bases outside gene matches: 5. CDR3 length equals 16 residues. The CDR3 loop reads CASSQGLAGDGETQYF. The CDR3 coding sequence is TGTGCCAGCAGCCAGGGACTAGCGGGAGATGGGGAGACCCAGTACTTC.

The chain uses TRBV6-2 or TRBV6-3 and TRBJ1-5; 7 bases are a match to TRBD1. J gave up 7 bases and V 8 bases, and 14 bases lay outside the gene matches. The V gene's germline CDR1 is MNHEY and CDR2 SVGEGT. The length of the CDR3 is 15 residues. CDR3 residues: CASRPTGILGQPQHF. CDR3 bases: TGTGCCAGCCGACCGACAGGGATATTGGGGCAGCCCCAGCATTTT.

The chain recombines TRBV20-1 with TRBJ1-4; tentative D call: TRBD1 (6 bases). Between the trimmed V and J ends, which lost 3 bases and 0 bases, there was a span of 8 bases. The CDR3 runs 14 residues. Per the germline V gene, CDR1 is DFQATT and CDR2 is SNEGSKA (reference sequence). CDR3 sequence reads: CSASRQATNEKLFF. In DNA form, the CDR3 reads TGCAGTGCTAGTCGACAGGCAACTAATGAAAAACTGTTTTTT.

This clonotype was detected only a few times. The V gene is TRBV7-6, the J gene TRBJ2-2, with TRBD1 matching over 8 bases. The CDR3 contains 17 residues. Per the germline V gene, CDR1 is SGHVS and CDR2 is FNYEAQ. V gave up 1 base and J gave up 4 bases; unmatched junction bases: 8. The CDR3 DNA reads TGTGCCAGCAGCTTAGAGGTCAGGACAGGGCCCACCGGGGAGCTGTTTTTT. Protein product: CASSLEVRTGPTGELFF.

A few counts support this clonotype. The rearrangement uses TRBV4-2 and TRBJ1-1; 9 bases line up with TRBD1. J was trimmed by 8 bases and V by 4 bases; bases with no gene match: 11. The CDR3 covers 15 residues. Germline V gives CDR1 LGHNA, CDR2 YNFKEQ. The CDR3 sequence is CASSPDRGSLGEAFF. As DNA, the CDR3 is TGTGCCAGCAGCCCTGACAGGGGGTCCTTGGGAGAAGCTTTCTTT.

This CDR3 reads CASSSSGLAGDVDTGELFF. In DNA form, the CDR3 reads TGTGCCAGCAGTTCGTCGGGGCTAGCGGGAGACGTGGACACCGGGGAGCTGTTTTTT. This chain connects TRBV7-6 to TRBJ2-2; 10 nucleotides align to TRBD2. V lost 6 bases, J lost 3 bases, and 16 bases stayed unmatched. Germline CDR1 SGHVS, CDR2 FNYEAQ. The CDR3 totals 19 residues. Together with reference TRBV7-6 and TRBJ2-2, the CDR3 gives the full variable domain: GAGVSQSPRYKVTKRGQDVALRCDPISGHVSLYWYRQALGQGPEFLTYFNYEAQQDKSGLPNDRFSAERPEGSISTLTIQRTEQRDSAMYRCASSSSGLAGDVDTGELFFGEGSRLTVL.

The chain has TRBV12-3 or TRBV12-4 and TRBJ2-7; 9 bases are a match to TRBD1. The CDR3 has 14 residues. The V gene end was trimmed by 5 bases and the J gene end by 2 bases; junction bases not matched to a gene: 4. As DNA, the CDR3 is TGTGCCAGCAGTCTGGGACAGGGAACCTACGAGCAGTACGTC. It is translated as CASSLGQGTYEQYV.

The chain joins TRBV18 to TRBJ1-3; no clear D gene. Trimming pared 0 bases from V and 2 bases from J, leaving 8 bases between. The CDR3 covers 15 residues. Per the germline V gene, CDR1 is KGHSH and CDR2 is LQKENI. The CDR3 reads CASSPPMGAGNTIYF. The DNA of the CDR3 is TGTGCCAGCTCACCACCGATGGGTGCTGGAAACACCATATATTTT. Full variable domain (outside the CDR3, taken from reference TRBV18 and TRBJ1-3): NAGVMQNPRHLVRRRGQEARLRCSPMKGHSHVYWYRQLPEEGLKFMVYLQKENIIDESGMPKERFSAEFPKEGPSILRIQQVVRGDSAAYFCASSPPMGAGNTIYFGEGSWLTVV.

The sample holds a few counts of this clonotype. The chain couples TRBV12-3 or TRBV12-4 to TRBJ2-7; D gene uncertain. The CDR3 is 13 amino acids. V dropped 2 bases and J dropped 3 bases, with 8 bases sitting between them. The CDR3 region is CASSLWEGYEQYF. The CDR3 DNA is TGTGCCAGCAGTTTATGGGAAGGCTACGAGCAGTACTTC.

The V gene is TRBV6-1, the J gene TRBJ1-4; tentatively, D is TRBD1 (6 bases). V lost 6 bases, J lost 6 bases, and 17 bases lay in between. CDR3 length: 15 amino acids. Germline CDR1 is MNHNS and CDR2 is SASEGT. The CDR3 region is CASRSRGRGHEKLFF. The CDR3 bases are TGTGCCAGCAGGTCCCGGGGCCGGGGGCATGAAAAACTGTTTTTT.